A selection of T cell receptor beta chains follows, all from one sample in a study of early T cells in non-severe SARS-CoV-2 infection. TCRdb used MiXCR to reprocess the 5' RACE reads, holding one entry per CDR3 protein. The sample contains tens of thousands of distinct CDR3 sequences, about 6.3% of which appear only once. The sample taken for sequencing was whole blood. The receptor set was obtained from an adult who was a healthcare worker with PCR-confirmed SARS-CoV-2 infection or an uninfected control (not recorded which). Each CDR3 is given with its conserved first and last residue. The D gene is left open where the match is weak. The size entry is marked missing in some rows and otherwise reads once, few, many or a size class.

TRBD1,many,TRBV7-2,TRBJ2-7,TGTGCCAGCAGCAGAACCGGGACAGACTACGAGCAGTACTTC,CASSRTGTDYEQYF
TRBD1,few,TRBV7-9,TRBJ1-2,TGTGCCAGCAGTAGCGGACGGGGGACAGGCGGCTACACCTTC,CASSSGRGTGGYTF
-,few,TRBV20-1,TRBJ1-5,TGCAGTGCTAGAGATTTGCGGGGTCTGGGCAATCAGCCCCAGCATTTT,CSARDLRGLGNQPQHF
-,few,TRBV11-2,TRBJ2-2,TGTGCCAGCAGCCCGGGACGGCGAGGGCCCGGGGAGCTGTTTTTT,CASSPGRRGPGELFF
-,-,TRBV4-1,TRBJ2-3,TGCGCCAGCAGCCAAGATTTGGCGGTTACAGATACGCAGTATTTT,CASSQDLAVTDTQYF
-,many,TRBV5-6,TRBJ2-3,TGTGCCAGCAGCAGGGACTCCACAGATACGCAGTATTTT,CASSRDSTDTQYF
TRBD1,-,TRBV29-1,TRBJ1-1,TGCAGCTCGAGGACAGGGACCCATGAAGCTTTCTTT,CSSRTGTHEAFF
-,-,TRBV3-1,TRBJ1-6,TGTGCCAGCAGCCAAGATTATTCACCCCTCCACTTT,CASSQDYSPLHF
TRBD1,many,TRBV20-1,TRBJ2-7,TGCAGTGCTAGAGATGGGACAGGTGACTACGAGCAGTACTTC,CSARDGTGDYEQYF
TRBD1,-,TRBV5-6,TRBJ2-3,TGTGCCAGCAGCCCAGGACAGGGGGCCCCACCCAGGGGCACAGATACGCAGTATTTT,CASSPGQGAPPRGTDTQYF
TRBD1,many,TRBV25-1,TRBJ2-3,TGTGCCAGCAGTGAAACAGGGGTCACAGATACGCAGTATTTT,CASSETGVTDTQYF
TRBD2,-,TRBV5-4,TRBJ2-3,TGTGCCAGCAGAGGCGGCGCGGGGGACACAGATACGCAGTATTTT,CASRGGAGDTDTQYF
-,-,TRBV5-1,TRBJ1-1,TGCGCCAGCAGCTTGCAGGGGACTGAAGCTTTCTTT,CASSLQGTEAFF
-,few,TRBV28,TRBJ1-2,TGTGCCAGCAGTTTGTCAGGGACTCACTATGGCTACACCTTC,CASSLSGTHYGYTF
-,few,TRBV5-1,TRBJ1-4,TGCGCCAGCAGCCCCCCAGGAGTCAATGAAAAACTGTTTTTT,CASSPPGVNEKLFF
-,many,TRBV7-8,TRBJ2-3,TGTGCCAGCACCGACACTGGGAATACGCAGTATTTT,CASTDTGNTQYF
-,few,TRBV28,TRBJ2-5,TGTGCCAGCAGTTTGGAGGGAATTGAGACCCAGTACTTC,CASSLEGIETQYF
-,many,TRBV14,TRBJ1-2,TGTGCCAGCAGCAAAGCCAGGGGATCTGGCTACACCTTC,CASSKARGSGYTF
-,many,TRBV3-1,TRBJ2-6,TGTGCCAGCATGCAGGGGCAGGGGGCCAACGTCCTGACTTTC,CASMQGQGANVLTF
TRBD1,many,TRBV18,TRBJ2-7,TGTGCCAGCTCACCTGACAGGGAACCAGCCTACGAGCAGTACTTC,CASSPDREPAYEQYF
TRBD2,-,TRBV14,TRBJ2-1,TGTGCCAGCAGCCAAGATCGGACTAGCGGGTACAATGAGCAGTTCTTC,CASSQDRTSGYNEQFF
-,few,TRBV11-2,TRBJ2-7,TGTGCCAGCAGCTCGGACACGACCTACGAGCAGTACTTC,CASSSDTTYEQYF
TRBD2,-,TRBV5-6,TRBJ2-2,TGTGCCAGTCTAGCGGGAGGGCCTGGCGGGGAGCTGTTTTTT,CASLAGGPGGELFF
-,few,TRBV5-1,TRBJ2-7,TGCGCCAGCAGCTTGGCGCCAGGAGAGTACGAGCAGTACTTC,CASSLAPGEYEQYF
TRBD2,many,TRBV20-1,TRBJ2-3,TGCAGTGCTGTCAAGAGATCTAGCGGGAGATCAGATACGCAGTATTTT,CSAVKRSSGRSDTQYF
-,few,TRBV2,TRBJ2-2,TGTGCCAGCAGTGGAAACAGAGGAATCACCGGGGAGCTGTTTTTT,CASSGNRGITGELFF
-,few,TRBV7-6,TRBJ2-1,TGTGCCAGCAGCTCCACTCAGTCGTCCGGGAACCTCTATGAGCAGTTCTTC,CASSSTQSSGNLYEQFF
TRBD2,-,TRBV20-1,TRBJ2-5,TGCAGTGCTAGAACGTCCCAGCGCGGGAGGAGGAAGGAGACCCAGTACTTC,CSARTSQRGRRKETQYF
-,many,TRBV6-1,TRBJ1-6,TGTGCCAGCAGTGAAGATCTGGGTGGTTCACCCCTCCACTTT,CASSEDLGGSPLHF
TRBD2,-,TRBV27,TRBJ2-7,TGTGCCAGCAGTCCTAGACTAGCGTTCTACGAGCAGTACTTC,CASSPRLAFYEQYF
-,many,TRBV7-2,TRBJ2-7,TGTGCCAGCAGTAGAGACGACGTCTACGAGCAGTACTTC,CASSRDDVYEQYF
-,many,TRBV6-5,TRBJ1-4,TGTGCCAGCAGTTACAGAGGGCCTCCTAATGAAAAACTGTTTTTT,CASSYRGPPNEKLFF
-,-,TRBV6-6,TRBJ2-5,TGTGCCACTCGGGGACTTTACCAAGAGACCCAGTACTTC,CATRGLYQETQYF
-,-,TRBV29-1,TRBJ1-2,TGCAGCGTTGAGACAGGCCGAAACTATGGCTACACCTTC,CSVETGRNYGYTF
-,many,TRBV6-1,TRBJ2-1,TGTGCCAGCAGTCAGGGGATTGGTGAGCAGTTCTTC,CASSQGIGEQFF
-,-,TRBV20-1,TRBJ2-7,TGCAGTGCTCCTCAACGACAGCTTGTCTACGAGCAGTACTTC,CSAPQRQLVYEQYF
-,many,TRBV24-1,TRBJ2-2,TGTGCCACCAGTGCCGAGGACAGAACCGGGGAGCTGTTTTTT,CATSAEDRTGELFF
TRBD2,many,TRBV2,TRBJ2-1,TGTGCCAGCAGGGGACTAGCGGGGTTTCAAGAGCAGTTCTTC,CASRGLAGFQEQFF
-,few,TRBV5-6,TRBJ2-5,TGTGCCAGCAGCTTTGGAGGACAGCAAGAGACCCAGTACTTC,CASSFGGQQETQYF
TRBD1,few,TRBV5-1,TRBJ2-7,TGCGCCAGCAGCCCTACTTTAATCAGGGGGCGCTTGAACTACGAGCAGTACTTC,CASSPTLIRGRLNYEQYF
-,few,TRBV10-3,TRBJ2-3,TGTGCCATCAGTGACCTGGACAACACAGATACGCAGTATTTT,CAISDLDNTDTQYF
-,-,TRBV7-2,TRBJ1-2,TGTGCCAGCAGCAATAGGTTCCCGGGCTACACCTTC,CASSNRFPGYTF
-,many,TRBV5-1,TRBJ2-3,TGCGCCAGCAGCTTGGAGGTTCTTCTCACAGATACGCAGTATTTT,CASSLEVLLTDTQYF
TRBD1,many,TRBV7-6,TRBJ1-3,TGTGCCAGCAGCTTACGACAGGGGGAAGGAAACACCATATATTTT,CASSLRQGEGNTIYF
-,few,TRBV5-6,TRBJ2-1,TGTGCCAGCAGCCCTGACCAAGGGACTTTCACTAATGAGCAGTTCTTC,CASSPDQGTFTNEQFF
-,many,TRBV20-1,TRBJ2-5,TGCAGTGCTCCGGGGAACGGACAAGAGACCCAGTACTTC,CSAPGNGQETQYF
TRBD1,few,TRBV29-1,TRBJ1-1,TGCAGCGTTGATGGGACAGGAACCCCTGAAGCTTTCTTT,CSVDGTGTPEAFF
-,-,TRBV12-3/TRBV12-4,TRBJ1-6,TGTGCCAGCAGCTTGAGAGGATCACCCCTCCACTTT,CASSLRGSPLHF